Below, 20 T cell receptor beta chains from the same sample are listed, as sequenced in a study of shared clonotypes between healthy human individuals. The method was immunoSEQ multiplex PCR; TCRdb's version includes in-frame clones alone and lacks a portion of them. The table includes more than 2 million clones, roughly 95% detected once. CD8 cells regarded as naive lacked CD45RO, were positively chosen for CCR7, and omitted terminally differentiated effector memory CD45RA+ cells. The sequenced sample was naive CD8+ T cells from PBMCs. Source of these receptors: a young man in good health. Some clones in this sample may be carry-over from other donors' samples.

The V gene is TRBV6-6, the J gene TRBJ1-1; maybe TRBD1 (6 bases). The CDR3 is 12 residues long. V lost 7 bases and J 7 bases, leaving 13 bases between the germline ends. Germline assignment: CDR1 MNHNY and CDR2 SVGAGI (reference sequence). DNA of the CDR3: TGTGCCAGCACCTACGGAGGGGGTGAAGCTTTCTTT. This translates into CASTYGGGEAFF.

The rearrangement links TRBV5-1 to TRBJ2-3; a weak D match, TRBD2 (5 bases). CDR1 is SGHRS and CDR2 is YFSETQ in the germline V gene. Trimming removed 4 bases from V and 4 bases from J, with 13 bases in between. The CDR3 is made up of 14 amino acids. CDR3 DNA sequence: TGCGCCAGCAGCCCGGCTAGCCAGGCAGATACGCAGTATTTT. This translates into CASSPASQADTQYF. The full variable domain, rest sourced from reference TRBV5-1 and TRBJ2-3, is KAGVTQTPRYLIKTRGQQVTLSCSPISGHRSVSWYQQTPGQGLQFLFEYFSETQRNKGNFPGRFSGRQFSNSRSEMNVSTLELGDSALYLCASSPASQADTQYFGPGTRLTVL.

This chain connects TRBV5-8 to TRBJ2-7, with TRBD2 as a possible D gene (5 bases). Germline CDR1 reads SGHTS; CDR2 reads YDEGEE. The germline V and J ends were trimmed by 6 bases and 0 bases, with 16 bases remaining between them. CDR3 length: 15 amino acids. CDR3 sequence reads: CASTPLSGSSYEQYF. CDR3 DNA sequence: TGTGCCAGCACCCCCCTGAGCGGCAGCTCCTACGAGCAGTACTTC.

The rearrangement uses TRBV15 and TRBJ2-5; TRBD1 agrees at 8 bases. The CDR3 totals 15 residues. Trimming cost V 1 base and J 5 bases; bases outside gene matches: 6. Germline V CDR1 and CDR2: LNHNV, YYDKDF (reference sequence). The DNA for the CDR3 is TGTGCCACCAGCAGAGCCACGGACAGGGTCGAGACCCAGTACTTC. Translation: CATSRATDRVETQYF. Complete variable domain (other parts from reference TRBV15 and TRBJ2-5): DAMVIQNPRYQVTQFGKPVTLSCSQTLNHNVMYWYQQKSSQAPKLLFHYYDKDFNNEADTPDNFQSRRPNTSFCFLDIRSPGLGDTAMYLCATSRATDRVETQYFGPGTRLLVL.

J is TRBJ2-3 and V is TRBV9, with 7 bases that match TRBD1. The V gene end was trimmed by 0 bases and the J gene end by 5 bases; junction bases not matched to a gene: 6. Germline lookup yields CDR1 SGDLS and CDR2 YYNGEE. The length of the CDR3 is 15 residues. The CDR3 bases are TGTGCCAGCAGCGTAGGAGGGGACAGCCTAGATACGCAGTATTTT. This sequence encodes CASSVGGDSLDTQYF.

CDR3 DNA: TGTGCCAGCAGCGCACTAGCGGGAGGGCCCACCAATGAGCAGTTCTTC. It codes for CASSALAGGPTNEQFF. The genes are TRBV9 and TRBJ2-1, with 13 bases matching TRBD2. The CDR3 has 16 residues. The germline CDR1 and CDR2 sequences are SGDLS and YYNGEE. With 3 bases clipped from V and 6 bases from J, the junction kept 6 bases outside the gene matches.

The rearrangement joins TRBV9 to TRBJ2-7, with D perhaps TRBD1 (6 bases). Germline V gene data show CDR1 as SGDLS and CDR2 as YYNGEE. The CDR3 runs 13 residues. The germline V and J ends were trimmed by 3 bases and 4 bases, with 11 bases remaining between them. The CDR3 nucleotides are TGTGCCAGCAGCGCAGGGGAAGGATACGAGCAGTACTTC. Its protein product is CASSAGEGYEQYF. The variable domain in full, completed from reference TRBV9 and TRBJ2-7, reads DSGVTQTPKHLITATGQRVTLRCSPRSGDLSVYWYQQSLDQGLQFLIQYYNGEERAKGNILERFSAQQFPDLHSELNLSSLELGDSALYFCASSAGEGYEQYFGPGTRLTVT.

On this clone itself: This same CDR3 is encoded by further DNA sequences in the sample. The chain's CDR3 is CASSLSRGSAYEQYF. For the CDR3, the DNA is TGTGCCAGCAGTTTATCGAGGGGGAGTGCCTACGAGCAGTACTTC. This rearrangement joins TRBV27 to TRBJ2-7; TRBD1 might be the D (6 bases). The CDR3 totals 15 residues. Trimming shortened V by 0 bases and J by 2 bases, and 11 bases separated the two germline ends. In germline, CDR1 is MNHEY, CDR2 SMNVEV (reference sequence).

Notes on this clone: This specimen includes other DNA sequences encoding the same CDR3. The chain is built from TRBV6-5 and TRBJ2-1, with D uncertain. The CDR3 sequence is 12 residues long. The V end was cut by 2 bases, the J end by 5 bases, with 4 bases between. The germline gives CDR1 MNHEY, CDR2 SVGAGI. CDR3: CASSYGDNEQFF. As DNA, the CDR3 is TGTGCCAGCAGTTACGGGGACAATGAGCAGTTCTTC.

This clone showed up just once. J is TRBJ1-1 and V is TRBV18; 9 bases are a match to TRBD1. Germline V gives CDR1 KGHSH, CDR2 LQKENI. The ends lost 2 bases at V and 3 bases at J; junction bases unmatched: 7. The CDR3 is made up of 16 amino acids. CDR3: CASSPTTRTGDTEAFF. In nucleotides, the CDR3 is TGTGCCAGCTCACCAACTACACGGACAGGGGACACTGAAGCTTTCTTT.

This rearrangement joins TRBV4-3 to TRBJ2-1, with 9 positions matching TRBD2. Germline assignment: CDR1 LGHNA and CDR2 YSLEER. V shed 0 bases, J shed 9 bases, and the junction held 9 bases outside the gene matches. This CDR3 has 16 amino acids. This CDR3 reads CASSQEVAGEGGEQFF. The CDR3 DNA reads TGCGCCAGCAGCCAAGAGGTAGCGGGAGAGGGCGGTGAGCAGTTCTTC.

The rearrangement uses TRBV27 and TRBJ2-1; 7 bases match TRBD2. This CDR3 is built from 14 residues. The V and J ends lost 2 bases and 7 bases, in that order; junction bases with no gene match: 5. CDR1 MNHEY and CDR2 SMNVEV come from the germline V gene (reference sequence). The CDR3 here is CASSLRRERNEQFF. Here the CDR3 DNA reads TGTGCCAGCAGTTTAAGGCGGGAGAGGAATGAGCAGTTCTTC.

The gene calls are TRBV9 and TRBJ2-1, with D perhaps given as TRBD1 or TRBD2 (5 bases each). This CDR3 has 14 residues. Trimming cost V 1 base and J 4 bases, with 9 bases left between them. CDR1 is SGDLS and CDR2 is YYNGEE in the germline V gene. The CDR3 DNA reads as TGTGCCAGCAGCGTAATGGGGGAATACAATGAGCAGTTCTTC. The encoded protein is CASSVMGEYNEQFF.

The V and J genes are TRBV14 and TRBJ2-7; D uncertain. Trimming took 1 base from V and 2 from J, leaving 12 bases between them. The CDR3 has 15 residues. Germline V gene data show CDR1 as SGHDN and CDR2 as FVKESK. The CDR3 protein is CASSQGVSRAYEQYF. The CDR3 region has the DNA TGTGCCAGCAGCCAAGGTGTGAGCAGAGCCTACGAGCAGTACTTC.

V gene TRBV30 combines with J gene TRBJ2-2; TRBD2 aligns across 9 bases. This CDR3 is built from 15 residues. Trimming at V came to 5 bases and at J to 6 bases, leaving 10 bases not matched to a gene. CDR1 is GTSNPN and CDR2 is SVGIG in the germline V gene (reference sequence). The CDR3 DNA follows: TGTGCCTGGGGTTTAAGGATAGCGGGAGCCGGGGAGCTGTTTTTT. Its translation is CAWGLRIAGAGELFF.

As concerns this clone: Distinct nucleotide sequences in the sample also encode this CDR3. The rearrangement uses TRBV7-9 and TRBJ1-1; D not certain. The CDR3 extends over 13 amino acids. Germline assignment: CDR1 SEHNR and CDR2 FQNEAQ (reference sequence). Trimming shortened V by 5 bases and J by 1 base, and 8 bases separated the two germline ends. The CDR3, as DNA: TGTGCCAGCAGCCCAGACGGGAACACTGAAGCTTTCTTT. Its translation is CASSPDGNTEAFF.

The chain has TRBV23-1 and TRBJ1-2; D is unresolved. TRBV23-1 is an ORF, and what it does is uncertain. The CDR3 length is 15 residues. Trimming removed 4 bases from V and 3 bases from J, with 15 bases in between. In nucleotides, the CDR3 is TGCGCCAGCAGTCCCAACACCGGGCAGCACTATGGCTACACCTTC. It translates to CASSPNTGQHYGYTF.

The rearrangement joins TRBV19 to TRBJ2-6, with 8 bases identical to TRBD2. Losses at the gene ends were 7 bases for V and 4 bases for J; bases not matched to a gene: 6. CDR1 and CDR2 (germline): LNHDA, SQIVND (reference sequence). The CDR3 loop spans 15 amino acids. CDR3 DNA: TGTGCCAGTATAGCGGGGCCCCCCGGGGCCAACGTCCTGACTTTC. Its protein is CASIAGPPGANVLTF.

In this sample, this clone turned up a few times. The chain joins TRBV27 to TRBJ1-5; D unclear. V was trimmed by 5 bases and J by 1 base, leaving 12 bases between them. From germline, CDR1 is MNHEY and CDR2 SMNVEV (reference sequence). CDR3 size: 15 residues. CDR3 sequence reads: CASSTLGLSNQPQHF. CDR3 bases: TGTGCCAGCAGTACCCTAGGACTGAGCAATCAGCCCCAGCATTTT.

V gene TRBV19 combines with J gene TRBJ2-3; 8 bases are shared with TRBD2. The V and J ends lost 7 bases and 0 bases, in that order; junction bases with no gene match: 3. Germline V CDR1 and CDR2: LNHDA, SQIVND (reference sequence). The CDR3 is 14 amino acids. In DNA form, the CDR3 reads TGTGCCAGTAATAGCGGGGCTAGCACAGATACGCAGTATTTT. Its protein is CASNSGASTDTQYF.